One sample yielded the 18 T cell receptor beta chains listed below, sequenced in a study of T cells after yellow fever vaccination (dated by TCRdb to about 2019). Receptor amplification or capture employed 5' RACE. The sample was run on an Illumina HiSeq 2500. The public reads were run again by TCRdb, first through fastp at Q25 and then through MiXCR, and only productive beta chains were kept. Each CDR3 protein gets just one entry, which takes the most common genes and DNA from the rows behind it. The sample has roughly 32,000 distinct CDR3 sequences on record, 6.6% of them singletons. The biggest ten clones account for 22% of the sample. The treatment or condition label on this specimen signifies: live attenuated yellow fever vaccine strain. The sequencing here drew on PBMCs, either bulk or a sorted T-cell subset (CD4+, CD8+, memory, or dextramer-sorted; not recorded which), taken on the day of the first yellow fever vaccination. All receptors derive from a man between 18 and 29 years old who received the YFV17D yellow fever vaccine.

V and J are TRBV6-5 and TRBJ2-7, with D possibly called TRBD1 or TRBD2 (6 bases each). The germline gives CDR1 MNHEY, CDR2 SVGAGI. This CDR3 is built from 14 residues. The ends were cut back, 4 bases at V and 3 bases at J, with 13 bases in the middle. The CDR3 bases are TGTGCCAGCAGTTCCCTCAGGGGAGGCTACGAGCAGTACTTC. As protein: CASSSLRGGYEQYF.

This clonotype was recorded a few times. The chain has TRBV7-2 and TRBJ2-7; TRBD1 agrees at 7 bases. CDR3 length: 14 residues. V lost 4 bases and J lost 2; bases outside the gene matches: 5. CDR1 SGHTA and CDR2 FQGNSA come from the germline V gene. In DNA form, the CDR3 reads TGTGCCAGCAGCTCGGGACAGATGACCTACGAGCAGTACTTC. This sequence encodes CASSSGQMTYEQYF.

This clonotype was found many times. CDR3 in amino acids: CASTKAQGYDTQYF. CDR3 in DNA: TGTGCCAGCACCAAAGCCCAGGGGTACGATACGCAGTATTTT. V usage is TRBV27 and J usage is TRBJ2-3; a possible D gene is TRBD1 (6 bases). There are 14 residues in the CDR3. The germline V gene encodes CDR1 MNHEY and CDR2 SMNVEV (reference sequence). V lost 7 bases, J lost 6 bases, and 17 bases lay in between.

The CDR3 here is CASSQGSGGRETQYF. The CDR3 DNA sequence: TGCGCCAGCAGCCAAGGTTCGGGGGGCCGAGAGACCCAGTACTTC. The chain carries TRBV4-1 and TRBJ2-5; D may be TRBD2 (7 bases). V gave up 1 base and J gave up 4 bases, with 13 bases separating them. CDR3 size: 15 residues. Germline CDR1 MGHRA, CDR2 YSYEKL.

This clonotype was counted only a few times. One base away lies a much larger clone, so this may be a sequencing read error. The V call is TRBV14, the J call TRBJ2-7; 9 bases align to TRBD2. The CDR3 spans 16 residues. J lost 6 bases, V lost 4 bases, and 13 bases had no gene match. Looked up from germline, CDR1 is SGHDN and CDR2 is FVKESK. CDR3 sequence (DNA): TGTGCCAGCAGCCGAATTAGCGGGGGCCCGACGGGCGAGCAGTACTTC. Protein: CASSRISGGPTGEQYF.

Many counts were recorded for this clonotype. The CDR3 DNA sequence: TGTGCCAGCAGTCCTCATCCCGACTCGTATGCCAATGAGCAGTTCTTC. Translation gives CASSPHPDSYANEQFF. J is TRBJ2-1 and V is TRBV5-5; D unresolved. Trimming cost V 5 bases and J 6 bases, with 21 bases left between them. Germline CDR1 is SGHKS and CDR2 is YYEKEE (reference sequence). The length of the CDR3 is 16 residues.

This clonotype was counted many times. CDR3 protein: CASSQDGGSPGELFF. The CDR3 DNA reads as TGCGCCAGCAGCCAAGATGGCGGTAGCCCCGGGGAGCTGTTTTTT. The chain carries TRBV4-3 and TRBJ2-2; D is unresolved. The CDR3 is 15 residues long. V shed 0 bases and J shed 6 bases, with 11 bases lying between them. CDR1 and CDR2 from the germline V gene are LGHNA and YSLEER.

This clonotype came up many times. The chain has TRBV4-1 and TRBJ1-3; D uncertain. The CDR3 contains 16 residues. The V gene's germline CDR1 is MGHRA and CDR2 YSYEKL. V was pared by 0 bases and J by 4 bases, with 13 bases between. CDR3: CASSQDRDHRGNTIYF. CDR3 nucleotides: TGCGCCAGCAGCCAAGATCGGGATCACCGCGGAAACACCATATATTTT.

The sample holds many counts of this clonotype. The chain joins TRBV7-9 to TRBJ2-3; 10 bases agree with TRBD2. The V gene end was trimmed by 9 bases and the J gene end by 1 base; junction bases not matched to a gene: 1. Germline V gene data show CDR1 as SEHNR and CDR2 as FQNEAQ (reference sequence). The CDR3 is made up of 13 amino acids. The CDR3 spells CARGTSGTDTQYF. CDR3 nucleotide sequence: TGTGCCAGGGGGACTAGCGGCACAGATACGCAGTATTTT.

The sample holds many counts of this clonotype. The gene calls are TRBV27 and TRBJ1-1, with TRBD1 matching 8 bases. V shed 0 bases and J 3 bases; nucleotides not matched to a gene: 9. Germline assignment: CDR1 MNHEY and CDR2 SMNVEV (reference sequence). The CDR3 length is 17 residues. CDR3 nucleotides: TGTGCCAGCAGTTTATCGGCAGGACAGGGAAGTTACACTGAAGCTTTCTTT. Encoded protein: CASSLSAGQGSYTEAFF.

This clonotype was seen a handful of times. CDR3: CASSERGKNIQYF. The CDR3 nucleotides are TGTGCCAGCAGTGAAAGGGGCAAAAACATTCAGTACTTC. The chain carries TRBV6-1 and TRBJ2-4; possibly TRBD1 for D (5 bases). Germline V CDR1 and CDR2: MNHNS, SASEGT. V shed 2 bases and J shed 3 bases, with 5 bases lying between them. The CDR3 spans 13 residues.

This clonotype was seen many times. The genes are TRBV6-5 and TRBJ2-4; 9 bases map to TRBD1. Germline V CDR1 and CDR2: MNHEY, SVGAGI. The CDR3 sequence is 15 residues long. J was trimmed by 3 bases and V by 4 bases; bases with no gene match: 4. The CDR3 region is CASSSPGQGKNIQYF. CDR3 sequence (DNA): TGTGCCAGCAGTTCCCCGGGACAGGGCAAAAACATTCAGTACTTC.

This clonotype was counted many times. The rearrangement uses TRBV29-1 and TRBJ2-1; tentatively, D is TRBD1 or TRBD2 (5 bases each). Per germline, CDR1 SQVTM and CDR2 ANQGSEA. The CDR3 has 17 residues. Trimming cost V 1 base and J 0 bases, with 16 bases left between them. The CDR3 protein is CSVEGYLARGSYNEQFF. CDR3 bases: TGCAGCGTTGAAGGCTATCTCGCGAGGGGCTCCTACAATGAGCAGTTCTTC.

The table lists this clonotype with a few counts. The rearrangement uses TRBV5-4 and TRBJ2-3, with 8 bases lining up with TRBD2. Germline CDR1 is SGHNT and CDR2 is YYREEE (reference sequence). Unmatched junction bases numbered 14, after V lost 4 bases and J lost 7 bases. This CDR3 has 16 amino acids. The CDR3 DNA is TGTGCCAGCAGCGCCCCCTTAAGCGGGGGCAGGAATACGCAGTATTTT. Translating gives CASSAPLSGGRNTQYF. Based on the CDR3 plus reference TRBV5-4 and TRBJ2-3, the full variable domain is ETGVTQSPTHLIKTRGQQVTLRCSSQSGHNTVSWYQQALGQGPQFIFQYYREEENGRGNFPPRFSGLQFPNYSSELNVNALELDDSALYLCASSAPLSGGRNTQYFGPGTRLTVL.

CDR3 nucleotides: TGTGCCAGCAGCTTGGGGGTCGCCACCGGGGAGCTGTTTTTT. It specifies CASSLGVATGELFF. The gene calls are TRBV5-4 and TRBJ2-2; no firm D call. The CDR3 runs 14 residues. The V gene's germline CDR1 is SGHNT and CDR2 YYREEE (reference sequence). Trimming took off 0 bases at V and 4 bases at J, with 7 bases between the two ends.

The sample holds a few counts of this clonotype. V is TRBV29-1 and J is TRBJ1-1, with a tentative D call TRBD1 (6 bases). The CDR3 spans 13 residues. The V end was cut by 5 bases, the J end by 4 bases, with 14 bases between. CDR1 is SQVTM, CDR2 ANQGSEA, per germline. CDR3 in amino acids: CSVSEGVGTEAFF. CDR3 DNA: TGCAGCGTTTCTGAGGGGGTGGGCACTGAAGCTTTCTTT.

Only a few counts were recorded for this clonotype. The chain uses TRBV11-3 and TRBJ2-3; no reliable D call. This CDR3 is built from 13 residues. Germline V lookup: CDR1 SGHNT, CDR2 YENEEA. The V and J ends lost 1 base and 4 bases respectively, with 6 bases between them. This CDR3 reads CASSLGTADTQYF. CDR3 sequence (DNA): TGTGCCAGCAGCTTAGGGACGGCAGATACGCAGTATTTT.

This clonotype was observed at least ten times. The chain recombines TRBV2 with TRBJ2-7, with 9 bases identical to TRBD2. Losses at the gene ends were 3 bases for V and 3 bases for J; bases not matched to a gene: 3. Germline CDR1 SNHLY, CDR2 FYNNEI. CDR3 length: 14 amino acids. The DNA for the CDR3 is TGTGCCAGCAGTGAGGCAGCGGGGGGCTACGAGCAGTACGTC. Translated, it gives CASSEAAGGYEQYV.